Presented here are 13 T cell receptor beta chains from one specimen sequenced in a study of CD8 T cells in Susac syndrome. Random hexamers were used to reverse transcribe roughly 0.5 to 1 ug of RNA. TCRdb reprocessed the immunoSEQ multiplex PCR reads via MiXCR and lists one record per CDR3 protein. Of over 95,000 distinct CDR3 sequences in the sample, around 90% were seen once. Sample: CD8+ T cells from PBMCs. The receptors derive from a human donor in good health.

In this sample, this clonotype turned up once. The chain joins TRBV7-2 to TRBJ2-1; D is uncertain. The CDR3 loop spans 16 amino acids. Germline CDR1 and CDR2: SGHTA and FQGNSA. V was pared by 5 bases and J by 4 bases, with 18 bases between. The CDR3 loop is CASSAASGAFYNEQFF. DNA for the CDR3: TGTGCCAGCAGCGCCGCTTCCGGAGCCTTTTACAATGAGCAGTTCTTC. The entire variable domain, with the rest obtained from reference TRBV7-2 and TRBJ2-1, is as follows: GAGVSQSPSNKVTEKGKDVELRCDPISGHTALYWYRQSLGQGLEFLIYFQGNSAPDKSGLPSDRFSAERTGGSVSTLTIQRTQQEDSAVYLCASSAASGAFYNEQFFGPGTRLTVL.

Regarding this clonotype: At one boundary the junction diverges from the germline segment, which might be a read error. The rearrangement links TRBV2 to TRBJ1-2, with a possible D match to TRBD1 (6 bases). This CDR3 contains 16 residues. Germline assignment: CDR1 SNHLY and CDR2 FYNNEI. Written as DNA, the CDR3 is TGTACCAGCAGTGAAAGGGAGACAGGTTTAGGCTATGGCTACACCTTC. Amino acid sequence: CTSSERETGLGYGYTF.

J is TRBJ2-1 and V is TRBV6-4, with D perhaps TRBD1 (5 bases). V dropped 4 bases and J dropped 8 bases, with 15 bases sitting between them. The CDR3 sequence is 14 residues long. CDR1 is MRHNA, CDR2 SNTAGT, per germline. In DNA, the CDR3 is TGTGCCAGCAGTGCTTTAGGGGTCCCAGATGAGCAGTTCTTC. It translates to CASSALGVPDEQFF.

The rearrangement joins TRBV7-8 to TRBJ2-7; TRBD1 might be the D (7 bases). The CDR3 consists of 15 residues. V shed 1 base and J shed 6 bases, with 16 bases lying between them. The germline V gene encodes CDR1 SGHVS and CDR2 FQNEAQ. The chain's CDR3 is CASSLGRGQFPEQYF. Written as DNA, the CDR3 is TGTGCCAGCAGCTTAGGGAGGGGGCAGTTCCCCGAGCAGTACTTC.

This chain connects TRBV12-3 or TRBV12-4 to TRBJ1-1, with TRBD1 matching 7 bases. Trimming at V came to 7 bases and at J to 3 bases, leaving 5 bases not matched to a gene. The CDR3 is made up of 13 amino acids. DNA of the CDR3: TGTGCCAGCATTCTTACAGGGGACACTGAAGCTTTCTTT. This gives the protein CASILTGDTEAFF.

This clonotype appeared once. V and J are TRBV11-2 and TRBJ2-1; tentative D call: TRBD2 (6 bases). CDR3 length: 17 amino acids. Germline V CDR1 and CDR2: SGHAT, FQNNGV. V was trimmed by 6 bases and J by 2 bases, leaving 20 bases between them. This CDR3 is CASSQVQRLGAYNEQFF. The CDR3 coding sequence is TGTGCCAGCAGTCAAGTCCAGAGACTAGGGGCCTACAATGAGCAGTTCTTC.

The CDR3, as DNA: TGTGCCAGTAGAGGAGGGGTACGTTCCACTGAAGCTTTCTTT. It encodes CASRGGVRSTEAFF. The genes are TRBV19 and TRBJ1-1, with D tentatively TRBD1 (5 bases). The CDR3 has 14 residues. The germline gives CDR1 LNHDA, CDR2 SQIVND (reference sequence). The V and J ends lost 6 bases and 4 bases respectively, with 15 bases between them.

V and J are TRBV7-8 and TRBJ2-7; D is undetermined. This CDR3 spans 15 amino acids. Germline V gene data show CDR1 as SGHVS and CDR2 as FQNEAQ. With 8 bases removed from V and 6 bases from J, the gap between germline ends came to 23 bases. In DNA, the CDR3 is TGTGCCAGCGGCTCAAAAGGATTTAGTGAGGTCGAGCAGTACTTC. The encoded protein is CASGSKGFSEVEQYF.

This clonotype was seen just once. V and J are TRBV2 and TRBJ1-2; unclear D gene. Germline CDR1 reads SNHLY; CDR2 reads FYNNEI. V was pared by 7 bases and J by 2 bases, with 11 bases between. The CDR3 runs to 13 residues. CDR3 amino acids: CASTLESNYGYTF. For the CDR3, the DNA is TGTGCCAGCACCCTCGAGTCGAACTATGGCTACACCTTC.

The genes are TRBV29-1 and TRBJ1-2; possibly TRBD1 for D (5 bases). Germline CDR1 is SQVTM and CDR2 is ANQGSEA. V lost 5 bases and J lost 7, with 17 bases in between. CDR3 length: 13 amino acids. For the CDR3, the DNA is TGCAGCGTTCCCACCGGGACGGCGTCTGGCTACACCTTC. Residues: CSVPTGTASGYTF.

A note on this clonotype: Mismatch with germline at one junction end may stem from a read error. The CDR3 DNA reads as TGTGCCAGCAGTACCGGGACTAGCGGTACCTACGAGCAGTACTTT. This codes for CASSTGTSGTYEQYF. The chain is built from TRBV6-1 and TRBJ2-7, with TRBD2 matching over 11 bases. There are 15 residues in the CDR3. Germline V gene data show CDR1 as MNHNS and CDR2 as SASEGT.

The chain has TRBV18 and TRBJ1-5, with no clear D. V shed 3 bases and J shed 6 bases, with 9 bases lying between them. The CDR3 loop spans 13 amino acids. Germline CDR1 is KGHSH and CDR2 is LQKENI. The CDR3 is CASSPGKGQPQHF. Here the CDR3 DNA reads TGTGCCAGCTCACCCGGGAAGGGTCAGCCCCAGCATTTT.

The chain employs TRBV29-1 and TRBJ2-3; 10 bases align to TRBD2. The V gene end was trimmed by 7 bases and the J gene end by 5 bases; junction bases not matched to a gene: 9. This CDR3 region has 14 residues. CDR1 and CDR2 (germline): SQVTM, ANQGSEA. The CDR3 DNA follows: TGCAGCGGACGATCTAGCGGGGGAGGAGATACGCAGTATTTT. This translates into CSGRSSGGGDTQYF.